A selection of T cell receptor beta chains follows, all from one sample in a study of blood T cell repertoires in COVID-19. The data were produced by immunoSEQ multiplex PCR, yet TCRdb's version contains in-frame clones alone and is incomplete. This sample has 70,000 or so clones, with around 87% found just once. Sequenced: peripheral blood. These receptors all stem from a woman of 80 years or more with active or convalescent COVID-19. Each CDR3 is given without its conserved first and last residue. The D gene is left open where the match is weak. For some rows the clone size is stated as once, few or many, or as a class when expanded; others skip it.

j_call | v_call | cdr3_length | clone_size | d_call | cdr3_aa
TRBJ2-7 | TRBV6-4 | 15 | . | . | ASSDRVTGRTSYEQY
TRBJ2-7 | TRBV10-3 | 12 | . | TRBD1 | AIRRDRGGYEQY
TRBJ2-7 | TRBV18 | 12 | . | . | ASSPGQDSGEQY
TRBJ2-1 | TRBV28 | 10 | . | . | ASREGAVEQF
TRBJ2-6 | TRBV6-6 | 16 | . | . | ASSQPGIGVSGANVLT
TRBJ1-1 | TRBV30 | 12 | . | . | AWIDRGANTEAF
TRBJ1-4 | TRBV5-1 | 12 | . | . | ASSPRQNNEKLF
TRBJ2-5 | TRBV11-3 | 16 | once | TRBD2 | ASSLVASGGPSQETQY
TRBJ2-5 | TRBV7-2 | 12 | . | . | ASSLGFSQETQY
TRBJ2-3 | TRBV19 | 13 | . | . | ASKVPGAGTDTQY
TRBJ2-3 | TRBV6-2/TRBV6-3 | 14 | . | TRBD1 | ASSYSRQGKGDTQY
TRBJ1-4 | TRBV7-9 | 12 | . | . | ASSSTEPNEKLF
TRBJ2-7 | TRBV5-1 | 11 | few | . | ASSLPSGDEQY
TRBJ2-3 | TRBV7-3 | 13 | . | TRBD2 | ASSFSAGGRYTQY
TRBJ2-2 | TRBV19 | 16 | . | TRBD2 | ASSPTRRSGLNTGELF
TRBJ1-2 | TRBV7-9 | 13 | . | . | ASSRWTGVPFGYT
TRBJ2-5 | TRBV30 | 13 | . | TRBD2 | AWNIRTSGQETQY
TRBJ2-7 | TRBV9 | 14 | . | . | ASSPGGQPTVYEQY
TRBJ2-2 | TRBV18 | 13 | once | TRBD1 | ASSPQTGNAGELF
TRBJ1-4 | TRBV5-1 | 14 | . | TRBD1 | ASSPGGTATNEKLF
TRBJ1-5 | TRBV29-1 | 13 | . | TRBD1 | SVVTGGSGNQPQH
TRBJ2-7 | TRBV5-4 | 13 | . | TRBD2 | ASSPAGGLYHEQY
TRBJ1-3 | TRBV18 | 13 | . | . | ASSTDRFPGNTIY